This T cell receptor (beta chain) stems from a study of cytotoxic CD8 clonotypes in ibrutinib-treated CLL. About the study: Response material was collected after a median around 12 months of treatment, range 6 to 36. Notes on the study in general: Baseline clonality was higher than in age-matched healthy donors and moved in step with circulating CD8+ T-cell counts. Once treatment began, public clonotypes, which were uncommon, contracted or stayed stable.

Germline assignment: CDR1 ENHRY and CDR2 SYGVKD. This CDR3 is built from 13 residues. Trimming removed 7 bases at V and 3 bases at J, with 12 bases between. To note about this clone: Its antigen is unidentified.

Assay: immunoSEQ multiplex PCR; the TCRdb copy retains only in-frame clones and omits some. Of some 85,000 clones detected, around 77% appear once; the ten largest clones hold about 26%. The gene calls are TRBV10-3 and TRBJ1-2; the D gene is possibly TRBD1 (5 bases). Specimen: PBMCs, collected after 24 months of ibrutinib treatment. The sequence derives from a human donor with chronic lymphocytic leukemia. The CDR3 reads CAIKEGPDYGYTF. In nucleotides, the CDR3 is TGTGCCATCAAGGAGGGGCCTGACTATGGCTACACCTTC.